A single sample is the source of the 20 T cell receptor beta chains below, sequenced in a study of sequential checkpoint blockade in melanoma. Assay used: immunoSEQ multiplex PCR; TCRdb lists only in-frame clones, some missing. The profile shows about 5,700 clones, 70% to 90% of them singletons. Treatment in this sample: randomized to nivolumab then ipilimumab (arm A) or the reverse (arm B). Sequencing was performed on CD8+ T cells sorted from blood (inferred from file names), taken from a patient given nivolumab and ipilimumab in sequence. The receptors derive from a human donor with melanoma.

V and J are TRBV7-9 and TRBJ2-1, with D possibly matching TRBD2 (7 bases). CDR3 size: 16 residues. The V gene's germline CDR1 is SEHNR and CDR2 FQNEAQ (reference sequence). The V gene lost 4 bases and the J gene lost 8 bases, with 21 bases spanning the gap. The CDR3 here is CASSSRGGTPAYEQFF. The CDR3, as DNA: TGTGCCAGCAGCTCCCGGGGAGGGACACCGGCCTATGAGCAGTTCTTC.

The CDR3 nucleotides are TGTGCCAGCAGCTTAGTACCGAGACTAGCGGGCAATGAGCAGTTCTTC. This encodes CASSLVPRLAGNEQFF. V usage is TRBV7-6 and J usage is TRBJ2-1; 10 bases align to TRBD2. V lost 1 base, J lost 6 bases, and 6 bases stayed unmatched. CDR3 length: 16 amino acids. The germline V gene has CDR1 SGHVS and CDR2 FNYEAQ. Based on the CDR3 plus reference TRBV7-6 and TRBJ2-1, the full variable domain is GAGVSQSPRYKVTKRGQDVALRCDPISGHVSLYWYRQALGQGPEFLTYFNYEAQQDKSGLPNDRFSAERPEGSISTLTIQRTEQRDSAMYRCASSLVPRLAGNEQFFGPGTRLTVL.

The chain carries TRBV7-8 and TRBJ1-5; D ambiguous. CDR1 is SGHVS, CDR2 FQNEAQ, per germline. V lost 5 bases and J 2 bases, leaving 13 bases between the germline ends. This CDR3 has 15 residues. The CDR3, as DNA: TGTGCCAGCAGCCCCCCGGGAAAGGGCAATCAGCCCCAGCATTTT. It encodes CASSPPGKGNQPQHF.

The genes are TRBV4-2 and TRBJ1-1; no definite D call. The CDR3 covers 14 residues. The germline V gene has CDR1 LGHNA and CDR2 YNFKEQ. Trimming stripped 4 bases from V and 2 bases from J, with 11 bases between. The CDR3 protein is CASSPSGFNTEAFF. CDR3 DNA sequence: TGTGCCAGCAGCCCCTCCGGGTTTAACACTGAAGCTTTCTTT.

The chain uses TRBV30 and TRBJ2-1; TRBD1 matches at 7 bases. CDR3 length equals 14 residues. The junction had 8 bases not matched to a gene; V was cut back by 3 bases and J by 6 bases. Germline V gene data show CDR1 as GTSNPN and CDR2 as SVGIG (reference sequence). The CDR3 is CAWRPDRAPNEQFF. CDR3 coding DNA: TGTGCCTGGAGGCCCGACAGGGCTCCCAATGAGCAGTTCTTC.

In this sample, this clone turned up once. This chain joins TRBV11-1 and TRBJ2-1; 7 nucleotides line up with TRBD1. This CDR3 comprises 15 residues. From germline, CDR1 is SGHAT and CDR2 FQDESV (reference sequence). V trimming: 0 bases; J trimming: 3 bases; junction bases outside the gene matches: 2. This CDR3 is CASSLAAGGYNEQFF. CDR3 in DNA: TGTGCCAGCAGCTTAGCGGCAGGGGGCTACAATGAGCAGTTCTTC. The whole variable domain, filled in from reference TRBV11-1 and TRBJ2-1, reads EAEVAQSPRYKITEKSQAVAFWCDPISGHATLYWYRQILGQGPELLVQFQDESVVDDSQLPKDRFSAERLKGVDSTLKIQPAELGDSAMYLCASSLAAGGYNEQFFGPGTRLTVL.

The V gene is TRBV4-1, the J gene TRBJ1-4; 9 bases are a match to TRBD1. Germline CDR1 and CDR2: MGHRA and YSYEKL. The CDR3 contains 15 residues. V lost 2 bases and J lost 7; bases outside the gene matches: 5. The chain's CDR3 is CASSQFGTGTEKLFF. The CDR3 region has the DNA TGCGCCAGCAGCCAATTCGGGACAGGGACTGAAAAACTGTTTTTT.

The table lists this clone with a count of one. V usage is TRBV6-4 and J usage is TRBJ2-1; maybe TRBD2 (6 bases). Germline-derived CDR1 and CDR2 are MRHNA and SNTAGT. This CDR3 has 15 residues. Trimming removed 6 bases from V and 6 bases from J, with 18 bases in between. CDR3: CASSTTPGLSNEQFF. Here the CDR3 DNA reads TGTGCCAGCAGCACAACCCCGGGACTGAGCAATGAGCAGTTCTTC.

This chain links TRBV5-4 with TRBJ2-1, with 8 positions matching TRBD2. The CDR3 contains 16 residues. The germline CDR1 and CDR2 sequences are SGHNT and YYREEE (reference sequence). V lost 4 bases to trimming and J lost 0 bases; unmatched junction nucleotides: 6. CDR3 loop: CASSISGAASYNEQFF. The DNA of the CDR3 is TGTGCCAGCAGCATTAGCGGGGCAGCCTCCTACAATGAGCAGTTCTTC.

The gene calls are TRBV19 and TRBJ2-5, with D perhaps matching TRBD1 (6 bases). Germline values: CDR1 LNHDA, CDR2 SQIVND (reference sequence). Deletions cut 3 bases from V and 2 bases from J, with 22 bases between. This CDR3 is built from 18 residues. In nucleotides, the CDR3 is TGTGCCAGTAGTATTGCGTCGACAGGATTCCACCTACAAGAGACCCAGTACTTC. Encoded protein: CASSIASTGFHLQETQYF.

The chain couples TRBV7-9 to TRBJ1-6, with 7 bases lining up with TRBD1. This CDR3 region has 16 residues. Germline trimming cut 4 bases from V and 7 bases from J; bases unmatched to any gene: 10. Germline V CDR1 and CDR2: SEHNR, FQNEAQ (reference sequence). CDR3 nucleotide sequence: TGTGCCAGCAGCTCTGCCGACAGGGACGGAAATTCACCCCTCCACTTT. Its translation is CASSSADRDGNSPLHF.

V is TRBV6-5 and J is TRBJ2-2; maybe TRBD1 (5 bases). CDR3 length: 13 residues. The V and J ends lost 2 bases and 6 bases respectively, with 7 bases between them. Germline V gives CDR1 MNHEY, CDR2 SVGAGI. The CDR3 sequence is CASSYNRPGELFF. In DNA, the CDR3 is TGTGCCAGCAGTTACAACAGGCCCGGGGAGCTGTTTTTT.

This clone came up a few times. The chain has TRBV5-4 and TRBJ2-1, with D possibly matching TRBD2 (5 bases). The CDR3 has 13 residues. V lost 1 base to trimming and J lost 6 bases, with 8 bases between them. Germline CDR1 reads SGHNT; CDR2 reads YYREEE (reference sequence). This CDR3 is CASSLIAGNEQFF. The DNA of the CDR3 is TGTGCCAGCAGCTTGATTGCGGGCAATGAGCAGTTCTTC.

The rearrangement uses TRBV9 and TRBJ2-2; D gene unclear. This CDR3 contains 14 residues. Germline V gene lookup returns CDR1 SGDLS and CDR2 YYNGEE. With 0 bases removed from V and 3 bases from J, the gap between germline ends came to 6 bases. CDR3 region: CASSVVEDTGELFF. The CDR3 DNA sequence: TGTGCCAGCAGCGTAGTTGAGGACACCGGGGAGCTGTTTTTT.

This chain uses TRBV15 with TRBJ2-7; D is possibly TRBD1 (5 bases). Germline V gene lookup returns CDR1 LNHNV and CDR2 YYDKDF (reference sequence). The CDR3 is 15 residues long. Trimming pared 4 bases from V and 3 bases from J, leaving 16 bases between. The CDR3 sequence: CATSILTDRYYEQYF. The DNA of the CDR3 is TGTGCCACCAGCATTTTGACAGACCGGTACTACGAGCAGTACTTC.

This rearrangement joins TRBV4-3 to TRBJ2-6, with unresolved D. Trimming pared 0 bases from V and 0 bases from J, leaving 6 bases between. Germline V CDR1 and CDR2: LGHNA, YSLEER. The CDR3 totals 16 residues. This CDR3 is CASSQDLLSGANVLTF. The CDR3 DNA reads TGCGCCAGCAGCCAAGACCTCCTCTCTGGGGCCAACGTCCTGACTTTC.

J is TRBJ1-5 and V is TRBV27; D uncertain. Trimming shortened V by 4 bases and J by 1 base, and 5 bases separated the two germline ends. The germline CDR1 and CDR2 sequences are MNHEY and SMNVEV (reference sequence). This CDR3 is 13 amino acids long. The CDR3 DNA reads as TGTGCCAGCAGTTCCCGGAGCAATCAGCCCCAGCATTTT. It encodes CASSSRSNQPQHF.

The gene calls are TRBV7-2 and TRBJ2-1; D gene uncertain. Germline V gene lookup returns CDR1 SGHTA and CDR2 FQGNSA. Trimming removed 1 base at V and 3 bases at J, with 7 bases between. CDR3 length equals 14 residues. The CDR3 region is CASSLGLFYNEQFF. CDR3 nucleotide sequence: TGTGCCAGCAGCTTAGGACTGTTCTACAATGAGCAGTTCTTC.

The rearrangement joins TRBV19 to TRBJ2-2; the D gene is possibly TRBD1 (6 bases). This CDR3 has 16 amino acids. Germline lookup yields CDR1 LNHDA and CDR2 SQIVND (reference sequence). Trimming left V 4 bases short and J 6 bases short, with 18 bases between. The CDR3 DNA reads TGTGCCAGTAGTACCACAGACAGGAGAGGGTCCGGGGAGCTGTTTTTT. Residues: CASSTTDRRGSGELFF.

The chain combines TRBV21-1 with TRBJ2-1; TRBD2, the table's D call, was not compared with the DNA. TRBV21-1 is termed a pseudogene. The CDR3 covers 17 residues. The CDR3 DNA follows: TGTGCCAGCAGCAAAGGGCCAGCGGGAGGTATATACAATGAGCAGTTCTTC. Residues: CASSKGPAGGIYNEQFF.